This T cell receptor (beta chain) was sequenced in a study of shared clonotypes between healthy human individuals. With respect to this clone: The antigen remains undetermined.

Only in-frame clones appear in the TCRdb table, and some are missing; sequencing was by immunoSEQ multiplex PCR. The sample lists under 2,500,000 clones, around 95% occurring once. The study, taken as a whole, reports: Compared with memory subsets, naive subsets generally had larger estimated richness.

The sequenced sample was naive CD4+ T cells sorted from blood. Sample subset: CD45RA+ positively selected. The source is a man between 18 and 35 years old in good health.

CDR3 coding DNA: TGTGCCAGCAGTTTATTCAGTCACAACAGGGACGTGGAGACCCAGTACTTC. This translates into CASSLFSHNRDVETQYF. The rearrangement uses TRBV27 and TRBJ2-5, with D perhaps TRBD1 (6 bases). The CDR3 is 17 amino acids. Germline V gene data show CDR1 as MNHEY and CDR2 as SMNVEV (reference sequence). V gave up 1 base and J gave up 5 bases, with 20 bases separating them.